Sequencing of this T cell receptor (beta chain) was carried out in a study of T-cell memory formation after mild COVID-19. TCRdb called the 5' RACE reads again in MiXCR, with one record for every CDR3 protein. The sample lists approximately 190,000 distinct CDR3 sequences, about 17% seen once, with 2.4% in the top ten. Per the germline V gene, CDR1 is DFQATT and CDR2 is SNEGSKA (reference sequence). Trimming removed 5 bases from V and 2 bases from J; junction bases left unmatched: 5. This CDR3 contains 13 residues. The rearrangement joins TRBV20-1 to TRBJ2-7; 8 bases map to TRBD1. The sequence was obtained from an adult woman who had mild COVID-19 (a few samples of this study predate the infection). Cell type and time point are not known. Sequenced: PBMCs or a T cell subset sorted from them (not recorded which). Written as DNA, the CDR3 is TGCAGTGCTCTGGACAGGGAACCCTACGAGCAGTACTTC. Its translation: CSALDREPYEQYF.